The 21 T cell receptor beta chains below were found in one sample sequenced in a study of T cells in Graves' hyperthyroidism and ophthalmopathy. Amplification yielded TCR beta CDR3 regions, with RNA transcripts as the source. Initially, a first-round RT-PCR of the TCR CDR3 employed the HTBI primer set. TCRdb redid the calling of the multiplex PCR reads with MiXCR, one entry per CDR3 protein. The table lists about 560,000 distinct CDR3 sequences, approximately 15% of them singletons, with more than 15% in the top ten. The sequenced material came from blood. Receptor source: a woman aged 18 to 35 with Graves' hyperthyroidism.

The chain joins TRBV6-1 to TRBJ2-3; D remains ambiguous. Trimming took off 5 bases at V and 10 bases at J, with 19 bases between the two ends. There are 14 residues in the CDR3. Germline CDR1 and CDR2: MNHNS and SASEGT. The DNA of the CDR3 is TGTGCCAGCAGTTACGCCGGCTTCAAGAAGTCGCAGTATTTT. It translates to CASSYAGFKKSQYF.

Points on this clonotype: A read error is possible here, since a much larger clone lies one base away. V usage is TRBV28 and J usage is TRBJ2-3; D gene uncertain. Germline CDR1 and CDR2: MDHEN and SYDVKM. The CDR3 is made up of 14 amino acids. V shed 6 bases and J shed 4 bases, with 14 bases lying between them. The CDR3 sequence is CASSLALSADTQYF. CDR3 sequence (DNA): TGTGCCAGCAGCTTGGCCCTGAGTGCAGATACGCAGTATTTT.

This clonotype was counted many times. The chain joins TRBV18 to TRBJ1-5; tentatively, D is TRBD1 (6 bases). V shed 3 bases and J shed 4 bases, with 16 bases lying between them. Germline V gives CDR1 KGHSH, CDR2 LQKENI. The CDR3 totals 16 residues. In DNA, the CDR3 is TGTGCCAGCTCACCCCCCGGGGGGGCGCAGAATCAGCCCCAGCATTTT. It encodes CASSPPGGAQNQPQHF. The full variable domain, with the rest looked up from reference TRBV18 and TRBJ1-5, is NAGVMQNPRHLVRRRGQEARLRCSPMKGHSHVYWYRQLPEEGLKFMVYLQKENIIDESGMPKERFSAEFPKEGPSILRIQQVVRGDSAAYFCASSPPGGAQNQPQHFGDGTRLSIL.

In its sample, this clonotype was seen many times. This chain uses TRBV2 with TRBJ2-1; TRBD2 agrees at 11 bases. CDR3 length: 14 residues. Germline CDR1 SNHLY, CDR2 FYNNEI. V was clipped by 9 bases and J by 7 bases; unmatched bases: 8. This CDR3 reads CASATSGRGNEQFF. As DNA, the CDR3 is TGTGCCAGTGCTACTAGCGGGAGAGGGAATGAGCAGTTCTTC.

This clonotype has only a few counts. The chain carries TRBV12-3 or TRBV12-4 and TRBJ1-2, with D perhaps TRBD1 (6 bases). Deletions cut 9 bases from V and 2 bases from J, with 13 bases between. The CDR3 consists of 13 residues. CDR3 coding DNA: TGTGCCAGTGGGGGCAGGGCCAACTATGGCTACACCTTC. Protein sequence: CASGGRANYGYTF.

The chain is built from TRBV5-1 and TRBJ1-1; TRBD1 agrees at 8 bases. This CDR3 contains 16 residues. Germline assignment: CDR1 SGHRS and CDR2 YFSETQ. The J segment lost 3 bases and the V segment lost 4 bases, leaving 11 bases of the junction unmatched. CDR3: CASSTQLTGGDTEAFF. CDR3 DNA: TGCGCCAGCAGCACACAACTTACAGGGGGAGACACTGAAGCTTTCTTT. Based on the CDR3 plus reference TRBV5-1 and TRBJ1-1, the full variable domain is KAGVTQTPRYLIKTRGQQVTLSCSPISGHRSVSWYQQTPGQGLQFLFEYFSETQRNKGNFPGRFSGRQFSNSRSEMNVSTLELGDSALYLCASSTQLTGGDTEAFFGQGTRLTVV.

This clonotype has just a few counts. The chain recombines TRBV2 with TRBJ1-5; D is ambiguous. The CDR3 runs to 15 residues. The germline V gene has CDR1 SNHLY and CDR2 FYNNEI. The ends were cut back, 0 bases at V and 6 bases at J, with 12 bases in the middle. The CDR3 DNA is TGTGCCAGCAGTGAAGCGCGTGGTCGCAGTCAGCCCCAGCATTTT. This codes for CASSEARGRSQPQHF.

Concerning this clonotype: A much larger clone lies a single base off, so this may be a read error. This chain joins TRBV20-1 and TRBJ2-7; a weak D match, TRBD1 (5 bases). This CDR3 has 11 residues. Per germline, CDR1 DFQATT and CDR2 SNEGSKA (reference sequence). The CDR3 loop is CSAYQGREQLF. Here the CDR3 DNA reads TGCAGCGCGTATCAGGGTCGCGAGCAGCTCTTC.

This clonotype was seen a handful of times. The V call is TRBV30, the J call TRBJ1-5; tentative D call: TRBD1 (5 bases). Germline CDR1 is GTSNPN and CDR2 is SVGIG (reference sequence). The CDR3 runs 13 residues. V lost 2 bases, J lost 9 bases, and 14 bases lay in between. As DNA, the CDR3 is TGTGCCTGGAGTTTGCAGGGCAGTGCGCCCCAGCATTTT. Translating it yields CAWSLQGSAPQHF.

V usage is TRBV7-9 and J usage is TRBJ1-3, with 7 bases lining up with TRBD1. Germline V gene data show CDR1 as SEHNR and CDR2 as FQNEAQ (reference sequence). CDR3 size: 14 residues. With 4 bases clipped from V and 3 bases from J, the junction kept 3 bases outside the gene matches. CDR3 DNA: TGTGCCAGCAGCTCCGGGACAGTTGGAAACACCATATATTTT. Its protein product is CASSSGTVGNTIYF.

This clonotype was recorded a few times. The V call is TRBV7-2, the J call TRBJ1-1; weak D call: TRBD1 (5 bases). V lost 1 base and J 3 bases, leaving 12 bases between the germline ends. Germline CDR1 and CDR2: SGHTA and FQGNSA. The CDR3 sequence is 15 residues long. The CDR3 protein is CASSLESVQDTEAFF. The CDR3 DNA is TGTGCCAGCAGCTTAGAGTCTGTACAGGACACTGAAGCTTTCTTT.

This clonotype was counted a few times. The V call is TRBV6-2 or TRBV6-3, the J call TRBJ2-7; D ambiguous. The CDR3 is 12 amino acids. Per germline, CDR1 MNHEY and CDR2 SVGEGT. V dropped 6 bases and J dropped 3 bases, with 9 bases sitting between them. CDR3: CASSPHLYEQYF. The CDR3 region has the DNA TGTGCCAGCAGCCCTCACCTCTACGAGCAGTACTTC.

This clonotype has just a few counts. The chain joins TRBV10-3 to TRBJ2-7, with D perhaps TRBD1 (6 bases). CDR1 and CDR2 (germline): ENHRY, SYGVKD. This CDR3 has 13 residues. Trimming cost V 3 bases and J 2 bases, with 8 bases left between them. The CDR3 loop reads CAISEDRTYEQYF. The CDR3 coding sequence is TGTGCCATCAGTGAAGACAGGACCTACGAGCAGTACTTC.

Concerning this clonotype: A read error may produce the germline difference seen at one junction end. The chain carries TRBV2 and TRBJ1-2; 9 bases align to TRBD1. Germline lookup yields CDR1 SNHLY and CDR2 FYNNEI. The CDR3 extends over 14 amino acids. Here the CDR3 reads CASPTPGQGFGYTF. CDR3 DNA sequence: TGCGCCAGCCCGACACCGGGACAGGGCTTTGGCTACACCTTC.

This clonotype was detected many times. The chain couples TRBV6-5 to TRBJ2-5; D is ambiguous. V was cut by 0 bases and J by 5 bases, with 4 bases left in between. Germline CDR1 reads MNHEY; CDR2 reads SVGAGI. This CDR3 is built from 12 residues. The DNA for the CDR3 is TGTGCCAGCAGTTACTCGTTCGAGACCCAGTACTTC. It yields the protein CASSYSFETQYF.

In its sample, this clonotype was seen a few times. This chain uses TRBV20-1 with TRBJ2-5; D not resolved. Germline V gene lookup returns CDR1 DFQATT and CDR2 SNEGSKA (reference sequence). V was pared by 6 bases and J by 5 bases, with 16 bases between. This CDR3 is 13 amino acids long. CDR3 sequence reads: CSAETSGRETQYF. DNA of the CDR3: TGCAGTGCGGAAACCAGTGGCCGGGAGACCCAGTACTTC.

This clonotype was seen repeatedly, ten times or more. This chain uses TRBV5-1 with TRBJ2-4; 7 positions agree with TRBD2. V was pared by 2 bases and J by 8 bases, with 7 bases of the junction left unmatched. Germline V gene data show CDR1 as SGHRS and CDR2 as YFSETQ. The CDR3 is made up of 14 amino acids. CDR3 amino acids: CASSFNGRSDIQYF. The CDR3 DNA sequence: TGCGCCAGCAGCTTTAACGGGAGGAGCGACATTCAGTACTTC.

The rearrangement uses TRBV4-1 and TRBJ1-1; a possible D gene is TRBD1 (6 bases). The CDR3 is made up of 16 amino acids. Trimming took off 4 bases at V and 1 base at J, with 16 bases between the two ends. CDR1 and CDR2 from the germline V gene are MGHRA and YSYEKL. CDR3: CASSPGERGSNTEAFF. The CDR3 DNA follows: TGCGCCAGCAGCCCGGGGGAAAGGGGGTCGAACACTGAAGCTTTCTTT.

The chain carries TRBV29-1 and TRBJ2-7; no reliable D call. CDR3 length equals 12 residues. CDR1 is SQVTM and CDR2 is ANQGSEA in the germline V gene. Trimming took off 4 bases at V and 2 bases at J, with 9 bases between the two ends. The CDR3 bases are TGCAGCGTTGGAGGAAATGCCTACGAGCAGTACTTC. It yields the protein CSVGGNAYEQYF.

This clonotype was observed a handful of times. The chain uses TRBV20-1 and TRBJ1-6; D might be TRBD1 (5 bases). The V end lost 6 bases, the J end lost 0 bases, and 12 bases lay between the germline ends. CDR3 length: 15 residues. Germline V gene lookup returns CDR1 DFQATT and CDR2 SNEGSKA (reference sequence). This CDR3 reads CSAGRGVSYNSPLHF. The CDR3 bases are TGCAGTGCGGGACGAGGGGTCTCCTATAATTCACCCCTCCACTTT.

This clonotype was seen more than once but under ten times. The genes are TRBV4-3 and TRBJ1-4; D may be TRBD1 (5 bases). Germline V lookup: CDR1 LGHNA, CDR2 YSLEER. The CDR3 runs to 15 residues. V dropped 3 bases and J dropped 8 bases, with 16 bases sitting between them. The CDR3, as DNA: TGCGCCAGCAGCCAGCTGTCGGGACCTGGAGAAAAACTGTTTTTT. This codes for CASSQLSGPGEKLFF.